A single sample gave rise to the 30 T cell receptor beta chains below, sequenced in a study of patients and donors after allogeneic stem cell transplantation. TCRdb reprocessed the RT-PCR reads with MiXCR, giving one entry per CDR3 protein. The table includes roughly 940,000 distinct CDR3 sequences, about 20% detected once. Sequencing input: blood, either unsorted or a sorted T cell fraction (not recorded which). The source of these receptors is a human donor who was either an allogeneic HSCT recipient or a stem cell or donor lymphocyte infusion donor (not recorded which). It is not recorded whose cells these are; they may come from a transplant donor.

V is TRBV5-1 and J is TRBJ2-3, with TRBD1 matching 7 bases. Germline loops: CDR1 SGHRS, CDR2 YFSETQ. The ends lost 6 bases at V and 5 bases at J; junction bases unmatched: 9. There are 14 residues in the CDR3. The CDR3 DNA follows: TGCGCCAGCACTTTGGCTAGGGGGCAAGATACGCAGTATTTT. As protein: CASTLARGQDTQYF. Full variable domain (remainder filled in from reference TRBV5-1 and TRBJ2-3): KAGVTQTPRYLIKTRGQQVTLSCSPISGHRSVSWYQQTPGQGLQFLFEYFSETQRNKGNFPGRFSGRQFSNSRSEMNVSTLELGDSALYLCASTLARGQDTQYFGPGTRLTVL.

The chain carries TRBV9 and TRBJ1-6, with D unclear. The CDR3 is made up of 15 amino acids. Trimming removed 4 bases from V and 5 bases from J, with 13 bases in between. Germline loops: CDR1 SGDLS, CDR2 YYNGEE. CDR3 loop: CASSLYTVDNSPLHF. The CDR3 nucleotides are TGTGCCAGCAGCCTATACACAGTGGATAATTCACCCCTCCACTTT.

The J gene is TRBJ1-5, the V gene TRBV5-6; 10 bases fit TRBD1. This CDR3 has 15 residues. Looked up from germline, CDR1 is SGHDT and CDR2 is YYEEEE. V shed 4 bases, J shed 3 bases, and the junction held 4 bases outside the gene matches. The CDR3 reads CASSGDRGLNQPQHF. The DNA for the CDR3 is TGTGCCAGCAGCGGGGACAGGGGCCTCAATCAGCCCCAGCATTTT.

This clonotype appeared many times. The rearrangement links TRBV4-1 to TRBJ2-3; perhaps TRBD2 as D (5 bases). Germline CDR1 MGHRA, CDR2 YSYEKL. V lost 1 base, J lost 4 bases, and 12 bases lay in between. The CDR3 extends over 15 amino acids. CDR3 amino acids: CASSQGRLAADTQYF. Here the CDR3 DNA reads TGCGCCAGCAGCCAAGGGCGCCTAGCAGCAGATACGCAGTATTTT.

This chain connects TRBV24-1 to TRBJ2-3; 7 positions agree with TRBD2. With 2 bases clipped from V and 2 bases from J, the junction kept 6 bases outside the gene matches. Germline V gene sequence: CDR1 KGHDR, CDR2 SFDVKD. CDR3 length: 16 amino acids. The CDR3 loop is CATSDYKRGYTDTQYF. The CDR3 DNA follows: TGTGCCACCAGTGATTACAAGCGGGGATACACAGATACGCAGTATTTT.

The CDR3 protein is CSVFPGTGEGNGYTF. CDR3 in DNA: TGCAGTGTTTTCCCCGGGACAGGGGAAGGGAATGGCTACACCTTC. The chain uses TRBV20-1 and TRBJ1-2, with TRBD1 matching 10 bases. Germline values: CDR1 DFQATT, CDR2 SNEGSKA (reference sequence). Trimming took 7 bases from V and 6 from J; bases not matched to a gene: 14. CDR3 length equals 15 residues.

This clonotype was detected a few times. The chain recombines TRBV27 with TRBJ2-1, with 7 bases that match TRBD1. The ends lost 2 bases at V and 2 bases at J; junction bases unmatched: 6. Germline V CDR1 and CDR2: MNHEY, SMNVEV (reference sequence). The CDR3 is 16 amino acids. The CDR3 DNA reads as TGTGCCAGCAGTTTAGATCAGGGGGTTACCTACAATGAGCAGTTCTTC. It is translated as CASSLDQGVTYNEQFF.

V gene TRBV7-8 combines with J gene TRBJ1-5; a possible D gene is TRBD1 (6 bases). Germline assignment: CDR1 SGHVS and CDR2 FQNEAQ. The V and J ends lost 5 bases and 1 base respectively, with 15 bases between them. This CDR3 contains 16 residues. The CDR3 DNA is TGTGCCAGCAGCCCGTGGACAGATAGGAGCAATCAGCCCCAGCATTTT. Protein sequence: CASSPWTDRSNQPQHF.

This clonotype came up a few times. The chain carries TRBV7-2 and TRBJ2-7, with 9 bases that match TRBD2. This CDR3 comprises 14 residues. V was clipped by 6 bases and J by 6 bases; unmatched bases: 9. Germline lookup yields CDR1 SGHTA and CDR2 FQGNSA. CDR3 protein: CASSSAGGQREQYF. CDR3 nucleotides: TGTGCCAGCAGTTCAGCGGGGGGACAACGCGAGCAGTACTTC.

The chain joins TRBV20-1 to TRBJ2-3; D gene ambiguous. Looked up from germline, CDR1 is DFQATT and CDR2 is SNEGSKA (reference sequence). Between the trimmed V and J ends, which lost 1 base and 2 bases, there was a span of 13 bases. The CDR3 has 15 amino acids. CDR3 residues: CSARARFLVTDTQYF. CDR3 DNA: TGCAGTGCTAGAGCTAGATTCCTTGTCACAGATACGCAGTATTTT.

This clonotype was detected only a few times. This sequence joins TRBV7-9 and TRBJ2-7, with a tentative D call TRBD1 (6 bases). The CDR3 length is 15 residues. The germline CDR1 and CDR2 sequences are SEHNR and FQNEAQ (reference sequence). V lost 5 bases and J 0 bases, leaving 14 bases between the germline ends. CDR3: CASSLSTGVSYEQYF. In DNA, the CDR3 is TGTGCCAGCAGCCTCTCGACAGGAGTCTCCTACGAGCAGTACTTC.

This clonotype was counted a few times. Written as DNA, the CDR3 is TGCAGTGCTAGAGAAACAGGGGGCTTTTGGAATTCACCCCTCCACTTT. Translation gives CSARETGGFWNSPLHF. The chain uses TRBV20-1 and TRBJ1-6, with 9 bases matching TRBD1. The ends lost 0 bases at V and 7 bases at J; junction bases unmatched: 7. The V gene's germline CDR1 is DFQATT and CDR2 SNEGSKA (reference sequence). The CDR3 is made up of 16 amino acids.

The rearrangement uses TRBV7-2 and TRBJ2-7; 10 bases map to TRBD2. The CDR3 has 17 residues. V was pared by 1 base and J by 5 bases, with 11 bases of the junction left unmatched. Germline V gene data show CDR1 as SGHTA and CDR2 as FQGNSA. The CDR3 sequence: CASSLVSGAGGSHEQYF. The DNA of the CDR3 is TGTGCCAGCAGCTTAGTAAGTGGAGCGGGAGGGTCCCACGAGCAGTACTTC.

V gene TRBV15 combines with J gene TRBJ2-1; no definite D call. V was shortened by 9 bases and J by 8 bases, with 20 bases between the two germline ends. Germline V gives CDR1 LNHNV, CDR2 YYDKDF (reference sequence). This CDR3 is 14 amino acids long. CDR3 residues: CATAAARHGDEQFF. CDR3 DNA: TGTGCCACGGCCGCAGCGCGCCATGGGGATGAGCAGTTCTTC.

The chain recombines TRBV20-1 with TRBJ2-1, with D possibly TRBD1 on 6 matching bases. The CDR3 spans 13 residues. V gave up 4 bases and J gave up 5 bases, with 12 bases separating them. Germline V gene lookup returns CDR1 DFQATT and CDR2 SNEGSKA (reference sequence). CDR3 sequence: CSAMLEGDNEQFF. Written as DNA, the CDR3 is TGCAGTGCTATGCTAGAGGGGGACAATGAGCAGTTCTTC.

The sample holds a few counts of this clonotype. For the CDR3, the DNA is TGCGCCAGCAGAACCCAGGGGGCAGGTAATTCACCCCTCCACTTT. Its protein is CASRTQGAGNSPLHF. This chain links TRBV5-1 with TRBJ1-6; 8 bases map to TRBD1. CDR1 and CDR2 from the germline V gene are SGHRS and YFSETQ. V lost 5 bases, J lost 6 bases, and 7 bases stayed unmatched. The CDR3 runs to 15 residues. The variable domain in full, completed from reference TRBV5-1 and TRBJ1-6, reads KAGVTQTPRYLIKTRGQQVTLSCSPISGHRSVSWYQQTPGQGLQFLFEYFSETQRNKGNFPGRFSGRQFSNSRSEMNVSTLELGDSALYLCASRTQGAGNSPLHFGNGTRLTVT.

This clonotype was seen a handful of times. The chain couples TRBV14 to TRBJ2-1; possible D gene TRBD2, 7 bases. The CDR3 length is 11 residues. The V end lost 2 bases, the J end lost 16 bases, and 12 bases lay between the germline ends. In germline, CDR1 is SGHDN, CDR2 FVKESK. The CDR3, as DNA: TGTGCCAGCAGCCAAATGGGGGGGCCCTTCTTC. Its protein is CASSQMGGPFF.

This clonotype was counted a few times. The chain has TRBV5-1 and TRBJ2-3; D call uncertain. The CDR3 contains 16 residues. Trimming removed 1 base from V and 3 bases from J, with 15 bases in between. Germline-derived CDR1 and CDR2 are SGHRS and YFSETQ. CDR3: CASSLFAAGSTDTQYF. CDR3 in DNA: TGCGCCAGCAGCTTGTTCGCAGCAGGTAGTACAGATACGCAGTATTTT.

This clonotype was detected a few times. The chain joins TRBV2 to TRBJ2-4; D remains unclear. This CDR3 spans 17 amino acids. Per the germline V gene, CDR1 is SNHLY and CDR2 is FYNNEI. The V end was cut by 2 bases, the J end by 0 bases, with 14 bases between. The CDR3 here is CASSESWVLLAKNIQYF. CDR3 coding DNA: TGTGCCAGCAGTGAATCTTGGGTCCTGCTAGCCAAAAACATTCAGTACTTC.

This clonotype was counted ten times or more. The V and J genes are TRBV12-3 or TRBV12-4 and TRBJ1-2, with TRBD1 matching 9 bases. J lost 7 bases, V lost 6 bases, and 3 bases had no gene match. The CDR3 has 12 residues. The CDR3 here is CASSRQGGGYTF. The CDR3 coding sequence is TGTGCCAGCAGCCGACAGGGGGGTGGCTACACCTTC.

The CDR3: CSARGGKREAFF. The CDR3 nucleotides are TGCAGTGCTAGGGGAGGGAAACGTGAAGCTTTCTTT. The genes are TRBV20-1 and TRBJ1-1; D unresolved. V was cut by 3 bases and J by 7 bases, with 12 bases left in between. CDR3 length: 12 amino acids. Germline CDR1 DFQATT, CDR2 SNEGSKA (reference sequence).

This clonotype showed up just a few times. The V gene is TRBV7-9, the J gene TRBJ2-2; 12 nucleotides line up with TRBD2. This CDR3 is built from 16 residues. CDR1 is SEHNR, CDR2 FQNEAQ, per germline (reference sequence). Trimming at V came to 5 bases and at J to 1 base, leaving 2 bases not matched to a gene. CDR3 in DNA: TGTGCCAGCAGCCGACTAGCGGGAGTGAACACCGGGGAGCTGTTTTTT. Residues: CASSRLAGVNTGELFF.

The chain links TRBV20-1 to TRBJ2-5; unclear D gene. CDR3 length: 10 residues. The V end lost 6 bases, the J end lost 9 bases, and 11 bases lay between the germline ends. Germline V gene data show CDR1 as DFQATT and CDR2 as SNEGSKA (reference sequence). CDR3 nucleotides: TGCAGTGCAACCCGTCAGGCCCAGTACTTC. This encodes CSATRQAQYF.

This clonotype was detected a few times. CDR3 nucleotides: TGCGCCAGCAGCGCCGGGACAGGCCTCTACGAGCAGTACTTC. It encodes CASSAGTGLYEQYF. This chain connects TRBV5-1 to TRBJ2-7; 8 bases are a match to TRBD1. V was clipped by 4 bases and J by 3 bases; unmatched bases: 6. The CDR3 is 14 residues long. Germline V gives CDR1 SGHRS, CDR2 YFSETQ.

This clonotype was recorded many times. The CDR3 loop reads CSAKLAGALNEQFF. In DNA, the CDR3 is TGCAGTGCTAAGCTAGCGGGGGCGCTCAATGAGCAGTTCTTC. The chain recombines TRBV20-1 with TRBJ2-1, with TRBD2 identical over 10 bases. From germline, CDR1 is DFQATT and CDR2 SNEGSKA (reference sequence). V shed 4 bases and J 6 bases; nucleotides not matched to a gene: 6. The CDR3 has 14 amino acids.

This clonotype appeared a few times. The genes are TRBV20-1 and TRBJ2-3, with TRBD1 identical over 10 bases. Germline V gives CDR1 DFQATT, CDR2 SNEGSKA (reference sequence). This CDR3 region has 14 residues. J gave up 1 base and V 6 bases, and 4 bases lay outside the gene matches. As DNA, the CDR3 is TGCAGTGCCACCGGGACAGGGGGCACAGATACGCAGTATTTT. Translation: CSATGTGGTDTQYF.

The sample holds a few counts of this clonotype. This sequence joins TRBV9 and TRBJ2-7; D is undetermined. Germline V CDR1 and CDR2: SGDLS, YYNGEE. The CDR3 loop spans 13 amino acids. The V and J ends lost 4 bases and 4 bases respectively, with 12 bases between them. CDR3 in DNA: TGTGCCAGCAGCCCCCGACCGTTTTACGAGCAGTACTTC. This codes for CASSPRPFYEQYF.

This clonotype was recorded a few times. The gene calls are TRBV24-1 and TRBJ2-5; D gene unclear. Germline V gene sequence: CDR1 KGHDR, CDR2 SFDVKD. This CDR3 has 11 residues. V was clipped by 3 bases and J by 6 bases, with 4 bases between them. Here the CDR3 reads CATSDDQTQYF. Here the CDR3 DNA reads TGTGCCACCAGTGATGACCAGACCCAGTACTTC.

This clonotype turned up a few times. The J gene is TRBJ2-2, the V gene TRBV7-9; D possibly corresponds to TRBD2 (6 bases). Germline V gene lookup returns CDR1 SEHNR and CDR2 FQNEAQ (reference sequence). The CDR3 length is 16 residues. Trimming cost V 5 bases and J 4 bases, with 17 bases left between them. The CDR3 region is CASSPLRTILTGELFF. CDR3 DNA sequence: TGTGCCAGCAGCCCCCTTCGGACTATTCTCACCGGGGAGCTGTTTTTT.

This clonotype was seen ten or more times. The V call is TRBV29-1, the J call TRBJ2-3, with 9 positions matching TRBD2. J lost 1 base, V lost 2 bases, and 1 base had no gene match. Germline assignment: CDR1 SQVTM and CDR2 ANQGSEA. The CDR3 has 14 amino acids. The CDR3 DNA follows: TGCAGCGTTGAACGCGGGAGGGGCACAGATACGCAGTATTTT. This encodes CSVERGRGTDTQYF.